These T cell receptor beta chains were read from a single sample in a study of blood T cell repertoires in COVID-19. Data came from immunoSEQ multiplex PCR; TCRdb stores just in-frame clones and leaves some out. The sample has 200,000 to 300,000 clones, 88% seen once. The sample comprised peripheral blood. These receptors all come from a woman younger than 45 with COVID-19, enrolled during active disease. Each CDR3 is given with its conserved first and last residue. D genes are given only for firm matches. Only some rows state a clone size, as once, few, many or a class for expanded clones.

cdr3_length j_call v_call d_call clone_size cdr3_nt cdr3_aa
17 TRBJ2-1 TRBV11-3 TRBD2 - TGTGCCAGCAGCCAAACCAAAACTAGCGGGAGAAGCAATGAGCAGTTCTTC CASSQTKTSGRSNEQFF
15 TRBJ2-1 TRBV19 - - TGTGCCAGTAGTCCAATGTTAGTACCTTCCAATGAGCAGTTCTTC CASSPMLVPSNEQFF
14 TRBJ2-7 TRBV2 - few TGTGCCAGCAGTGAGGAGCTAGACTCCTACGAGCAGTACTTC CASSEELDSYEQYF
17 TRBJ1-3 TRBV9 - - TGTGCCAGCAGCCCTTCCGGAACACAGGGTCCTGGAAACACCATATATTTT CASSPSGTQGPGNTIYF
17 TRBJ2-7 TRBV3-1/TRBV3-2 TRBD2 - TGTGCCAGCAGCCAAGGATGGCAGCGGGGGAAAACCTACGAGCAGTACTTC CASSQGWQRGKTYEQYF
18 TRBJ2-7 TRBV4-2 TRBD2 - TGTGCCAGCAGCCAAGATGGGACTAGCGGGGGGGCTTCGTACGAGCAGTACTTC CASSQDGTSGGASYEQYF
18 TRBJ1-3 TRBV11-3 - once TGTGCCAGCAGCTTAGGGGCTTGGTACTCGTTCTCTGGAAACACCATATATTTT CASSLGAWYSFSGNTIYF
14 TRBJ2-5 TRBV6-5 - - TGTGCCAGCAGTTACTCAGACTACCAAGAGACCCAGTACTTC CASSYSDYQETQYF
15 TRBJ1-2 TRBV3-1/TRBV3-2 TRBD1 - TGTGCCAGCAGCCAAGATCGACAGGGCCCATATGGCTACACCTTC CASSQDRQGPYGYTF
16 TRBJ2-2 TRBV5-1 - - TGCGCCAGCAGCTTGTGGGGGGGCAGTGGCACCGGGGAGCTGTTTTTT CASSLWGGSGTGELFF
15 TRBJ2-2 TRBV5-4 - - TGTGCCAGCAGCTCCCAGCAGGGGAACACCGGGGAGCTGTTTTTT CASSSQQGNTGELFF
15 TRBJ2-3 TRBV29-1 TRBD1 - TGCAGCGCATCAGACCGGGCAGGGGGCTTAGGTACGCAGTATTTT CSASDRAGGLGTQYF
18 TRBJ2-3 TRBV11-2 TRBD2 - TGTGCCAGCAGCTTAGGCTCCCGACTAGCGGGGTCCACAGATACGCAGTATTTT CASSLGSRLAGSTDTQYF
12 TRBJ2-5 TRBV5-4 - - TGTGCCAGCAGCTTCTGGAGGGAGACCCAGTACTTC CASSFWRETQYF
17 TRBJ2-1 TRBV5-1 TRBD2 - TGCGCCAGCAGCTTGGAGTCAGGACTAGCGGGTTACAATGAGCAGTTCTTC CASSLESGLAGYNEQFF
14 TRBJ1-2 TRBV28 - - TGTGCCAGCAGTTTACAGGGGTTTAGCTATGGCTACACCTTC CASSLQGFSYGYTF
13 TRBJ2-3 TRBV12-3/TRBV12-4 - - TGTGCCAGCAGTTTTGGGGCCTCGGATACGCAGTATTTT CASSFGASDTQYF
14 TRBJ2-5 TRBV10-3 - - TGTGCCATCGGGGGCAGCTTAGACGGGGAGACCCAGTACTTC CAIGGSLDGETQYF
15 TRBJ1-2 TRBV9 TRBD1 - TGTGCCAGCAGCGTCACAGGACAGGGAACGAATGGCTACACCTTC CASSVTGQGTNGYTF
17 TRBJ2-6 TRBV5-1 - once TGCGCCAGCAGTTTGTTCGTTGCGTTGACTGGGGCCAACGTCCTGACTTTC CASSLFVALTGANVLTF
16 TRBJ1-2 TRBV7-2 TRBD1 few TGTGCCAGCAGCTTAGGGACAGGGGGCGCAGGCTATGGCTACACCTTC CASSLGTGGAGYGYTF
13 TRBJ2-1 TRBV18 - - TGTGCCAGCTCACCGGGAATAGGCGGGGAGGAGTTCTTC CASSPGIGGEEFF
17 TRBJ1-1 TRBV7-9 - - TGTGCCAGCAGCTCCCGGGGGGGAACCACCGGAAACACTGAAGCTTTCTTT CASSSRGGTTGNTEAFF
14 TRBJ1-2 TRBV12-1 - - TGTGCCAGCAGCTTTATTTCAGCTAACTATGGCTACACCTTC CASSFISANYGYTF
14 TRBJ2-7 TRBV7-9 TRBD1 - TGTGCCAGCAGCCCCCGGGACAGGGGGCTCGAGCAGTACTTC CASSPRDRGLEQYF
19 TRBJ2-1 TRBV24-1 TRBD2 - TGTGCCACCAGTGATTTGGGTCCAACTAGCGGGAGGGGGGGCGATGAGCAGTTCTTC CATSDLGPTSGRGGDEQFF
15 TRBJ2-1 TRBV6-6 - - TGTGCCAGCAGTTACCGGGCTAGCAGATACAATGAGCAGTTCTTC CASSYRASRYNEQFF
17 TRBJ2-7 TRBV7-8 - - TGTGCCAGCAGCTTAGTGCACCTAGCGGACAGCTCCTACGAGCAGTACTTC CASSLVHLADSSYEQYF
16 TRBJ1-5 TRBV7-9 TRBD1 - TGTGCCAGCAGCCCTCAGACAGGGGGGAGCAATCAGCCCCAGCATTTT CASSPQTGGSNQPQHF
14 TRBJ1-4 TRBV7-9 TRBD1 - TGTGCCAGCAGCCCGGACAGGGCTAATGAAAAACTGTTTTTT CASSPDRANEKLFF
17 TRBJ2-3 TRBV6-1 - - TGTGCCAGCAGTGCAAAAACAGGGACACAGAGCACAGATACGCAGTATTTT CASSAKTGTQSTDTQYF
16 TRBJ1-1 TRBV11-2 - - TGTGCCAGCAGCTTTCCCCCGTCCGGGAATCGCGCTGAAGCTTTCTTT CASSFPPSGNRAEAFF
12 TRBJ1-2 TRBV29-1 - - TGCAGCGTGGGGGAGGCTATGGATGGCTACACCTTC CSVGEAMDGYTF
14 TRBJ1-3 TRBV2 TRBD1 once TGTGCCAGCAGTGCCACAGGGGCTGGAAACACCATATATTTT CASSATGAGNTIYF
15 TRBJ1-2 TRBV6-5 TRBD1 once TGTGCCAGCAGCTCCGGGACAGGGAATAACTATGGCTACACCTTC CASSSGTGNNYGYTF
12 TRBJ1-3 TRBV7-9 - - TGTGCCAGCAGCTTGTGGCTGAACACCATATATTTT CASSLWLNTIYF
16 TRBJ2-3 TRBV9 - once TGTGCCAGCAGCGTAGGCGTCCTTGACTCCACAGATACGCAGTATTTT CASSVGVLDSTDTQYF
13 TRBJ1-1 TRBV6-5 - - TGTGCCAGCAAGCGCGGGGAGAACACTGAAGCTTTCTTT CASKRGENTEAFF
16 TRBJ1-4 TRBV12-5 - - TGTGCTAGTGGTTTGGGGACACCTTGGGGGGATGAAAAACTGTTTTTT CASGLGTPWGDEKLFF
14 TRBJ1-5 TRBV6-4 TRBD1 few TGTGCCAGCAGCGCAGGACAGGGGGGTCAGCCCCAGCATTTT CASSAGQGGQPQHF
14 TRBJ2-3 TRBV5-1 - - TGCGCCAGCAGCTTGGGAGAGGACACAGATACGCAGTATTTT CASSLGEDTDTQYF
16 TRBJ2-1 TRBV7-8 TRBD2 - TGTGCCAGCAGCTTAGTAGAGTGGGGACTAGGGGATGAGCAGTTCTTC CASSLVEWGLGDEQFF
13 TRBJ1-2 TRBV12-3/TRBV12-4 TRBD1 - TGTGCCAGCAGTCTGACAGGGGTCTATGGCTACACCTTC CASSLTGVYGYTF
14 TRBJ1-1 TRBV6-5 TRBD1 few TGTGCCACCCCGGGAAGGGGGCTGTTCACTGAAGCTTTCTTT CATPGRGLFTEAFF
17 TRBJ1-2 TRBV24-1 - - TGTGCCACCAGTGATTCCGGGACAACCCTTGGGTTCTATGGCTACACCTTC CATSDSGTTLGFYGYTF
15 TRBJ2-4 TRBV27 TRBD2 - TGTGCCAGCAGTTTCAGCCCAATCGCACGCGGGAGGGAGTACTTC CASSFSPIARGREYF
17 TRBJ2-2 TRBV18 - - TGTGCCAGCTCACCAAGAGTCCAGGGTACGAACACCGGGGAGCTGTTTTTT CASSPRVQGTNTGELFF
17 TRBJ1-2 TRBV19 - few TGTGCCAGTAGTATAGAATCTCCGACAGCGCTAAACTATGGCTACACCTTC CASSIESPTALNYGYTF
17 TRBJ1-6 TRBV3-1/TRBV3-2 - few TGTGCCAGCAGCCAAGACCCTGCTAGCTCCTATAATTCACCCCTCCACTTT CASSQDPASSYNSPLHF
15 TRBJ2-1 TRBV28 - - TGTGCCAGCAGTGACGGGTTAAGCTCCTACAATGAGCAGTTCTTC CASSDGLSSYNEQFF
14 TRBJ2-3 TRBV5-5 - - TGTGCCAGCAGCTTAGAACCGGGGTCGGATACGCAGTATTTT CASSLEPGSDTQYF
12 TRBJ1-6 TRBV7-6 - once TGTGCCAGCAGCAAGCGGGCGCCACCCCTCCACTTT CASSKRAPPLHF
16 TRBJ2-2 TRBV4-1 - - TGCGCCAGCAGCCAAGGCCGACACGCGAACACCGGGGAGCTGTTTTTT CASSQGRHANTGELFF
17 TRBJ2-2 TRBV4-3 TRBD2 - TGCGCCAGCAGCCAACCGACCGGGACTAGCGGTTCCGGGGAGCTGTTTTTT CASSQPTGTSGSGELFF
16 TRBJ2-2 TRBV19 - - TGTGCCAGTAGTATAATCCCTCTAGGAGAGGACGGGGAGCTGTTTTTT CASSIIPLGEDGELFF